This is a list of T cell receptor beta chains from one sample in a study of blood T cell repertoires in COVID-19. Sequencing was performed with immunoSEQ multiplex PCR; in TCRdb, only in-frame clones are kept and a portion is missing. Found here are 350,000 to 400,000 clones, less than 90% of them singletons; the top ten hold about 7.6%. Source material: peripheral blood. These receptors came from a woman aged 60-75 years with COVID-19, enrolled during active disease. CDR3s include the opening cysteine and the closing phenylalanine or tryptophan. The D gene is left open where the match is weak. Expanded clones are given a class, and other clones once, few, many or no size at all.

>TRBD1|TRBV27|few|TRBJ2-3
TGTGCCAGCGGCGACAGGGGGCGCCGCACAGATACGCAGTATTTT
CASGDRGRRTDTQYF
>NA|TRBV4-2|once|TRBJ2-1
TGTGCCAGCAGCCAAGATCGGGGGGCGGGGGACCTCTATAATGAGCAGTTCTTC
CASSQDRGAGDLYNEQFF
>NA|TRBV6-5|NA|TRBJ1-5
TGTGCCAGCAGTTACTCAGGGTTAGGGGGTCAGCCCCAGCATTTT
CASSYSGLGGQPQHF
>TRBD2|TRBV19|NA|TRBJ2-7
TGTGCCAGTAGTGGGGTCCTAGCGGGGGCCTCCTACGAGCAGTACTTC
CASSGVLAGASYEQYF
>NA|TRBV4-1|NA|TRBJ2-1
TGCGCCAGCAGCCAAGATTCTTCGGTCTCCTACAATGAGCAGTTCTTC
CASSQDSSVSYNEQFF
>NA|TRBV6-1|NA|TRBJ2-1
TGTGCCAGCAGTGAATTCGGGGGAGAGGGGAATGAGCAGTTCTTC
CASSEFGGEGNEQFF
>TRBD2|TRBV5-4|NA|TRBJ2-1
TGTGCCAGCAGGCCTACGTTACGGGGGGATGGGGATGAGCAGTTCTTC
CASRPTLRGDGDEQFF
>TRBD1|TRBV18|NA|TRBJ2-7
TGTGCCAGCTCACCACCGTTGGGACAGGGGTCCGACGAGCAGTACTTC
CASSPPLGQGSDEQYF
>NA|TRBV21-1|NA|TRBJ2-5
TGTGCCAGCAGATTAAGGGGTCTAAAGACCCAGTACTTC
CASRLRGLKTQYF
>TRBD1|TRBV6-5|NA|TRBJ2-7
TGTGCCAGCAAAAGGGACAGGGGGTCCTCGGGGGAGCAGTACTTC
CASKRDRGSSGEQYF
>NA|TRBV6-5|once|TRBJ1-2
TGTGCCAGCAGCTCGGGTCAAAGCTATGGCTACACCTTC
CASSSGQSYGYTF
>NA|TRBV5-1|few|TRBJ1-2
TGCGCCAGCAGCTTACAGGGAGTGAGCGACTATGGCTACACCTTC
CASSLQGVSDYGYTF
>TRBD1|TRBV19|NA|TRBJ1-1
TGTGCCAGTAGCCATAGGGGGCGCGGGGTGAACACTGAAGCTTTCTTT
CASSHRGRGVNTEAFF
>NA|TRBV18|NA|TRBJ2-1
TGTGCCAGCTCACCACCGTCTAGCAGATATGAGCAGTTCTTC
CASSPPSSRYEQFF
>TRBD2|TRBV7-9|NA|TRBJ2-2
TGTGCCAGCAGCCCCCTGGGGAGGGATCCCGGGGAGCTGTTTTTT
CASSPLGRDPGELFF
>NA|TRBV7-9|NA|TRBJ1-1
TGTGCCAGCAGCTTAGAAGGGGGCACTGAAGCTTTCTTT
CASSLEGGTEAFF
>TRBD1|TRBV7-7|NA|TRBJ2-7
TGTGCCAGCAGCCTTGGACAGGGGAGCTCCTACGAGCAGTACTTC
CASSLGQGSSYEQYF
>TRBD2|TRBV2|few|TRBJ2-2
TGTGCCAGCAGTGAAGCAACCAGCGGGGCCGTGTTTTTT
CASSEATSGAVFF
>TRBD2|TRBV4-2|NA|TRBJ2-7
TGTGCCAGCAGCCAAAGACTAGCTTTCGACGAGCAGTACTTC
CASSQRLAFDEQYF
>TRBD2|TRBV7-6|NA|TRBJ2-3
TGTGCCAGCAGCTTCCTAGCGGGGGGGCTCGATACGCAGTATTTT
CASSFLAGGLDTQYF
>NA|TRBV11-3|NA|TRBJ1-6
TGTGCCAGCAGCACTGGGGGGGGCGGATCACCCCTCCACTTT
CASSTGGGGSPLHF
>NA|TRBV9|NA|TRBJ2-2
TGTGCCAGCAGCGGAGAGGGCGGGGAGCTGTTTTTT
CASSGEGGELFF
>NA|TRBV11-3|NA|TRBJ2-1
TGTGCCAGCAGCTTAGCCTATCTCTACAATGAGCAGTTCTTC
CASSLAYLYNEQFF
>NA|TRBV7-3|NA|TRBJ1-4
TGTGCCAGCAGCTTATTAGAGGGAGAAAAACTGTTTTTT
CASSLLEGEKLFF
>TRBD1|TRBV5-4|NA|TRBJ1-1
TGTGCCAGCAGCTTGGGTGTCGGCAGGGGGGATAACACTGAAGCTTTCTTT
CASSLGVGRGDNTEAFF
>TRBD1|TRBV29-1|NA|TRBJ2-3
TGCAGCGTTGAAGGACAGGGGGCAGATACGCAGTATTTT
CSVEGQGADTQYF
>TRBD1|TRBV4-1|NA|TRBJ1-2
TGCGCCAGCAGCCAAGATAACAGGGGCCCCTGGGGCTACACCTTC
CASSQDNRGPWGYTF
>NA|TRBV4-1|NA|TRBJ1-5
TGCGCCAGCAGCCAAGACGCAGGGACTGGCAATCAGCCCCAGCATTTT
CASSQDAGTGNQPQHF
>NA|TRBV5-1|few|TRBJ1-2
TGCGCCAGCAGCCCCGGAGGATTGAGGACAGTCCGAAATAAGGACGGCTACACCTTC
CASSPGGLRTVRNKDGYTF
>NA|TRBV11-2|NA|TRBJ2-5
TGTGCCAGCAGCTACGGACTCTCGGCGGGGGAGACCCAGTACTTC
CASSYGLSAGETQYF
>NA|TRBV11-2|NA|TRBJ2-7
TGTGCCAGCAGCTTAGATAACAGTCCTGGAAGTAAAATCCGAGAGCAGTACTTC
CASSLDNSPGSKIREQYF
>NA|TRBV5-1|NA|TRBJ2-3
TGCGCCAGCAGCTTGGAACTCGGGGGTGGCGCAGATACGCAGTATTTT
CASSLELGGGADTQYF
>NA|TRBV5-1|NA|TRBJ2-2
TGCGCCAGCGAGGTCACCGGGGAGCTGTTTTTT
CASEVTGELFF
>NA|TRBV5-1|NA|TRBJ2-7
TGCGCCAGCAGCCCGTCGGCCTACGAGCAGTACTTC
CASSPSAYEQYF
>TRBD2|TRBV19|NA|TRBJ2-3
TGTGCCAGTAGCCGCGGACTAGCGGACACAGATACGCAGTATTTT
CASSRGLADTDTQYF
>NA|TRBV7-9|NA|TRBJ2-7
TGTGCCAGCAGCCCACCCCAAGGACTCACCTACGAGCAGTACTTC
CASSPPQGLTYEQYF
>TRBD1|TRBV7-8|NA|TRBJ1-1
TGTGCCAGCAGCGCTACCCGGGACAGGGTATTTCGCACTGAAGCTTTCTTT
CASSATRDRVFRTEAFF
>TRBD1|TRBV6-6|NA|TRBJ1-5
TGTGCCAGCAACCCTGACAGGGTAGGGAGCAATCAGCCCCAGCATTTT
CASNPDRVGSNQPQHF
>TRBD1|TRBV13|NA|TRBJ2-7
TGTGCCAGCAGCTTAGGCCTAGGGGGACAGTCCTACAAGCAGTACTTC
CASSLGLGGQSYKQYF
>TRBD1|TRBV5-6|NA|TRBJ1-5
TGTGCCAGCACACAGGGGACGGATCAGCCCCAGCATTTT
CASTQGTDQPQHF
>TRBD1|TRBV3-1/TRBV3-2|NA|TRBJ1-2
TGTGCCAGCAGCCAAGATCGAGGGGTCCAGGGGGATGTGATCTATGGCTACACCTTC
CASSQDRGVQGDVIYGYTF
>TRBD1|TRBV5-6|NA|TRBJ1-3
TGTGCCAGCAGCTCGAGTAGCAGGGGGCGGACTGGAAACACCATATATTTT
CASSSSSRGRTGNTIYF